The present TCR beta chain was sequenced within a study of cytomegalovirus exposure and HLA in healthy donors. Study summary: An earlier analysis found under 130 million unique TCR beta sequences from roughly 170 million T cells.

This clone was seen a few times. Its specificity is unknown. Study-level points and caveats: Many donors carried some public TCRs, although rarity characterized most TCR sequences. Later work showed greater clonal expansion in HLA-associated TCR beta chains than in equally common others. Cytomegalovirus-associated TCR beta chains were listed, numbering roughly 150.

The study ran its PCR with 60 Vbeta and 13 Jbeta primers. Clones were sequenced by immunoSEQ multiplex PCR, and TCRdb holds only the in-frame ones, with some missing. Of around 150,000 clones detected, approximately 85% appear once; the ten largest clones hold roughly 0.5%. The CDR3 totals 13 residues. Germline lookup yields CDR1 ENHRY and CDR2 SYGVKD. V gave up 6 bases and J gave up 6 bases, with 15 bases separating them. This sequence originates from a woman aged 40 to 55 in good health and CMV-seronegative. This rearrangement joins TRBV10-3 to TRBJ2-7; the D gene is possibly TRBD2 (5 bases). Sequenced material: PBMCs. This chain's CDR3 is CAISADSDFEQYF. The CDR3 nucleotides read TGTGCCATCAGCGCGGACTCGGATTTCGAGCAGTACTTC.